The text below deals with one TCR beta chain. Antigen: not known. This entry is derived from a study of cytomegalovirus exposure and HLA in healthy donors. Overall study findings and caveats: Most CMV-associated TCR beta chains were later found to appear HLA-restricted. It was about 150 TCR beta chains that were listed as cytomegalovirus-associated.

The PCR ran on 60 Vbeta and 13 Jbeta primers. Using immunoSEQ multiplex PCR, the repertoire was profiled, and TCRdb retains in-frame clones only, with some absent. This sample carries about 120,000 clones, approximately 76% of them seen once, and the ten largest clones take around 16%. The sequence derives from a man aged 50 to 60 in good health and CMV-seropositive. The specimen sequenced was PBMCs.

The DNA for the CDR3 is TGTGCCACCTCCGGTGTAGCGGGAGGATGGGAGACCCAGTACTTC. Amino acid sequence: CATSGVAGGWETQYF. The rearrangement links TRBV15 to TRBJ2-5; 10 bases align to TRBD2. The germline CDR1 and CDR2 sequences are LNHNV and YYDKDF (reference sequence). V trimming: 8 bases; J trimming: 5 bases; junction bases outside the gene matches: 11. The CDR3 extends over 15 amino acids.